This TCR beta chain was recorded in a study of cytomegalovirus exposure and HLA in healthy donors. Amplification used 60 Vbeta primers and 13 Jbeta primers. The method was immunoSEQ multiplex PCR; TCRdb's version includes in-frame clones alone and lacks a portion of them. The sample data list 130,000 to 150,000 clones. The clonotype originates from a male donor in good health and CMV-seronegative. Sequenced input: PBMCs.

The CDR3 DNA follows: TGTGCCAGCAGCGCCCCAACAGGGGTCTTTCAAGAGACCCAGTACTTC. This translates into CASSAPTGVFQETQYF. The chain employs TRBV7-8 and TRBJ2-5; 7 bases match TRBD1. This CDR3 region has 16 residues. Germline V gene lookup returns CDR1 SGHVS and CDR2 FQNEAQ. Trimming removed 5 bases from V and 2 bases from J; junction bases left unmatched: 11. The variable domain in full, completed from reference TRBV7-8 and TRBJ2-5, reads GAGVSQSPRYKVAKRGQDVALRCDPISGHVSLFWYQQALGQGPEFLTYFQNEAQLDKSGLPSDRFFAERPEGSVSTLKIQRTQQEDSAVYLCASSAPTGVFQETQYFGPGTRLLVL.